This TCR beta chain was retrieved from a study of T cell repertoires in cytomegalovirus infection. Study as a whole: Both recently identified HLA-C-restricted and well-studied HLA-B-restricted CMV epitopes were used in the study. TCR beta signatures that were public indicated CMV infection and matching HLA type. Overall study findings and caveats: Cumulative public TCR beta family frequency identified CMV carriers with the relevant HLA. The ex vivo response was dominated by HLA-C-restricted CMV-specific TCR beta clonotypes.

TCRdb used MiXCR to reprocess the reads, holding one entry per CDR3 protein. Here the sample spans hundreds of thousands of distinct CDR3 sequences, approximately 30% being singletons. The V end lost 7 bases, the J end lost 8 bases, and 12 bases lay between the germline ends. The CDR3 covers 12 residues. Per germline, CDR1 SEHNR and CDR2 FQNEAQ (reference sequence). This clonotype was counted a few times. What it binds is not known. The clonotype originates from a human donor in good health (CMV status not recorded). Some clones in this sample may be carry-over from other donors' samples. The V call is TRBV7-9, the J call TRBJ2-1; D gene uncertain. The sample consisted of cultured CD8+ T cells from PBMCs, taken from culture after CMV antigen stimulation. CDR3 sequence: CASTFRGDEQFF. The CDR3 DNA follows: TGTGCCAGCACCTTTAGAGGAGATGAGCAGTTCTTC.